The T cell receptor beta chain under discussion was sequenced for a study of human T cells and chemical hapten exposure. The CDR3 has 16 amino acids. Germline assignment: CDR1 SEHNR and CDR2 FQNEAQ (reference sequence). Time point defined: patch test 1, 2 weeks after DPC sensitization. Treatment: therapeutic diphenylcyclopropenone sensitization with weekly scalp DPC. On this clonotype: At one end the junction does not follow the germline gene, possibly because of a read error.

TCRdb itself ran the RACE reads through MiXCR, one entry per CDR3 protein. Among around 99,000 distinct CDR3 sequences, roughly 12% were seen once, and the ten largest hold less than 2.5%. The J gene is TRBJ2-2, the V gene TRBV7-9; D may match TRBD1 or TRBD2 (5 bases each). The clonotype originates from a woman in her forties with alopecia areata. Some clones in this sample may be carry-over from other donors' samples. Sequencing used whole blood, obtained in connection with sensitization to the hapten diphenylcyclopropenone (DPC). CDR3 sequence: CVSSLEPQGATGELFF. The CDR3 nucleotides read TGTGTCAGCAGCTTAGAACCCCAGGGAGCGACCGGGGAGCTGTTTTTT. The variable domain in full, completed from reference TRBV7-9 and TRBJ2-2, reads DTGVSQNPRHKITKRGQNVTFRCDPISEHNRLYWYRQTLGQGPEFLTYFQNEAQLEKSRLLSDRFSAERPKGSFSTLEIQRTEQGDSAMYLCVSSLEPQGATGELFFGEGSRLTVL.